A single sample gave rise to the 26 T cell receptor beta chains below, sequenced in a study of human T cells and chemical hapten exposure. The time point denotes: patch test 3, about 24 weeks after DPC sensitization. The treatment denotes: therapeutic diphenylcyclopropenone sensitization with weekly scalp DPC. It was unfractionated whole blood from which total RNA was extracted. TCRdb processed the RACE reads anew with MiXCR; each CDR3 protein has one entry. The sample shows almost 40,000 distinct CDR3 sequences, more than 9% of them seen only once. The source was whole blood, collected in connection with sensitization to the hapten diphenylcyclopropenone (DPC). The receptor set was obtained from a man aged 50 to 59 with alopecia areata. Some clones in this sample may be carry-over from other donors' samples.

A few counts support this clonotype. This chain joins TRBV11-2 and TRBJ2-1; 7 bases fit TRBD1. Per the germline V gene, CDR1 is SGHAT and CDR2 is FQNNGV. Trimming took 8 bases from V and 7 from J; bases not matched to a gene: 8. CDR3 length: 13 amino acids. The CDR3 coding sequence is TGTGCCAGCGTCCTATTGGACAGGAATGAGCAGTTCTTC. Translated, it gives CASVLLDRNEQFF.

This clonotype was counted many times. The chain couples TRBV6-2 or TRBV6-3 to TRBJ2-1; D may be TRBD1 or TRBD2 (6 bases each). CDR3 length: 15 amino acids. Trimming left V 5 bases short and J 10 bases short, with 21 bases between. Germline assignment: CDR1 MNHEY and CDR2 SVGEGT. The CDR3 sequence: CASSPRGVGGVEQFF. DNA of the CDR3: TGTGCCAGCAGTCCTCGAGGCGTGGGGGGCGTAGAGCAGTTCTTC.

This clonotype was observed a handful of times. The rearrangement uses TRBV2 and TRBJ2-1, with a tentative D call TRBD1 (5 bases). Trimming left V 8 bases short and J 8 bases short, with 16 bases between. CDR1 is SNHLY and CDR2 is FYNNEI in the germline V gene. The CDR3 covers 13 residues. The CDR3 is CASGFRTNYEQFF. The CDR3 DNA reads as TGTGCCAGCGGGTTTCGGACAAACTATGAGCAGTTCTTC.

The chain combines TRBV29-1 with TRBJ2-5; 10 bases fit TRBD2. The germline V gene encodes CDR1 SQVTM and CDR2 ANQGSEA. This CDR3 contains 14 residues. Unmatched junction bases numbered 8, after V lost 5 bases and J lost 5 bases. The chain's CDR3 is CSVRQREGFETQYF. The CDR3 DNA sequence: TGCAGCGTTCGTCAGCGGGAGGGCTTTGAGACCCAGTACTTC.

This clonotype turned up a few times. J is TRBJ2-7 and V is TRBV28, with D unresolved. Germline loops: CDR1 MDHEN, CDR2 SYDVKM. The V and J ends lost 4 bases and 4 bases respectively, with 8 bases between them. The CDR3 runs to 12 residues. The CDR3 sequence: CASSSNVYEQYF. The CDR3 bases are TGTGCCAGCAGTTCAAACGTGTACGAGCAGTACTTC.

This clonotype came up a few times. V usage is TRBV24-1 and J usage is TRBJ1-2, with 8 bases fitting TRBD1. V trimming: 3 bases; J trimming: 8 bases; junction bases outside the gene matches: 7. Germline V lookup: CDR1 KGHDR, CDR2 SFDVKD. This CDR3 comprises 14 residues. CDR3 in DNA: TGTGCCACCAGTGATGGACAGGGATTACGCGGCTACACCTTC. Protein sequence: CATSDGQGLRGYTF.

This clonotype was observed at least ten times. This sequence joins TRBV12-3 or TRBV12-4 and TRBJ2-1, with a tentative D call TRBD2 (5 bases). CDR3 length: 14 amino acids. V dropped 6 bases and J dropped 7 bases, with 16 bases sitting between them. In DNA form, the CDR3 reads TGTGCCAGCAGGGCGCCGGGGTCTAAGAATGAGCAGTTCTTC. Translation: CASRAPGSKNEQFF.

This clonotype was detected ten times or more. The rearrangement uses TRBV20-1 and TRBJ1-5; 9 bases line up with TRBD1. With 2 bases clipped from V and 0 bases from J, the junction kept 5 bases outside the gene matches. The CDR3 is made up of 16 amino acids. Germline values: CDR1 DFQATT, CDR2 SNEGSKA (reference sequence). The CDR3 nucleotides are TGCAGTGCTAGATGGGGACAGGGCTATAGCAATCAGCCCCAGCATTTT. Amino acids: CSARWGQGYSNQPQHF.

The genes are TRBV6-5 and TRBJ1-2, with D possibly matching TRBD1 (5 bases). V was clipped by 8 bases and J by 2 bases, with 9 bases between them. This CDR3 region has 12 residues. Germline V gene lookup returns CDR1 MNHEY and CDR2 SVGAGI. The chain's CDR3 is CASGGRNYGYTF. The CDR3, as DNA: TGTGCCAGCGGGGGAAGAAACTATGGCTACACCTTC.

The sample holds many counts of this clonotype. CDR3 DNA: TGCGCCAGCAGCGACAGGGAGAATCAGCCCCAGCATTTT. The encoded protein is CASSDRENQPQHF. The chain recombines TRBV4-1 with TRBJ1-5; 7 positions agree with TRBD1. Germline assignment: CDR1 MGHRA and CDR2 YSYEKL. V was pared by 5 bases and J by 4 bases, with 2 bases of the junction left unmatched. The CDR3 has 13 residues.

The J gene is TRBJ2-2, the V gene TRBV7-3, with TRBD2 matching 7 bases. Trimming at V came to 5 bases and at J to 4 bases, leaving 19 bases not matched to a gene. This CDR3 comprises 19 residues. Germline CDR1 is SGHTA and CDR2 is FQGTGA. CDR3 sequence (DNA): TGTGCCAGCAGCCGCTACGGGGTGGTATCTAGCGGACCCACCGGGGAGCTGTTTTTT. This codes for CASSRYGVVSSGPTGELFF.

This clonotype was counted between two and nine times. The chain joins TRBV30 to TRBJ1-2; D ambiguous. The CDR3 length is 12 residues. Trimming left V 1 base short and J 7 bases short, with 10 bases between. Germline V gives CDR1 GTSNPN, CDR2 SVGIG (reference sequence). In DNA form, the CDR3 reads TGTGCCTGGAGTGCTCGACTAGGTGGCTACACCTTC. Translated, it gives CAWSARLGGYTF.

This clonotype was seen a few times. This chain links TRBV5-1 with TRBJ2-3; 7 nucleotides agree with TRBD2. The CDR3 covers 16 residues. From germline, CDR1 is SGHRS and CDR2 YFSETQ. V was clipped by 1 base and J by 3 bases; unmatched bases: 8. Here the CDR3 DNA reads TGCGCCAGCAGCTTGTCCCCGGGAGGAGGAACAGATACGCAGTATTTT. It codes for CASSLSPGGGTDTQYF.

This clonotype has only a few counts. V usage is TRBV19 and J usage is TRBJ2-7; D unresolved. With 2 bases removed from V and 4 bases from J, the gap between germline ends came to 6 bases. CDR1 and CDR2 (germline): LNHDA, SQIVND (reference sequence). The CDR3 covers 12 residues. The CDR3 sequence is CASSISGYEQYF. The CDR3 region has the DNA TGTGCCAGTAGTATATCAGGTTACGAGCAGTACTTC.

This clonotype came up a few times. The V call is TRBV7-2, the J call TRBJ2-3; 8 bases agree with TRBD1. This CDR3 region has 14 residues. Germline CDR1 is SGHTA and CDR2 is FQGNSA. V shed 7 bases, J shed 1 base, and the junction held 4 bases outside the gene matches. CDR3 DNA: TGTGCCAGCACCTGGACAGGGCGCACAGATACGCAGTATTTT. This gives the protein CASTWTGRTDTQYF.

This clonotype occurred many times. V gene TRBV7-3 combines with J gene TRBJ2-6, with 7 bases lining up with TRBD1. V trimming: 4 bases; J trimming: 0 bases; junction bases outside the gene matches: 6. CDR3 length: 17 residues. Germline V gene data show CDR1 as SGHTA and CDR2 as FQGTGA. The CDR3 sequence is CASSSNRGRSGANVLTF. Here the CDR3 DNA reads TGTGCCAGCAGCTCGAACAGGGGCCGCTCTGGGGCCAACGTCCTGACTTTC.

This clonotype was recorded a few times. The chain joins TRBV5-6 to TRBJ1-1, with D perhaps matching TRBD1 (6 bases). The CDR3 extends over 13 amino acids. Trimming took off 4 bases at V and 5 bases at J, with 12 bases between the two ends. Germline loops: CDR1 SGHDT, CDR2 YYEEEE. The CDR3 DNA sequence: TGTGCCAGCAGCGTCACAGGGTGGACTGAAGCTTTCTTT. Translation gives CASSVTGWTEAFF.

This rearrangement joins TRBV4-1 to TRBJ2-1, with TRBD2 matching over 10 bases. The germline V gene has CDR1 MGHRA and CDR2 YSYEKL. V lost 0 bases and J lost 12; bases outside the gene matches: 14. This CDR3 contains 17 residues. Written as DNA, the CDR3 is TGCGCCAGCAGCCAAGAGATTCTAGCGGGAGTGTTCAATTTGCAGTTCTTC. It specifies CASSQEILAGVFNLQFF.

This clonotype appeared many times. V usage is TRBV30 and J usage is TRBJ2-2, with 10 bases fitting TRBD2. This CDR3 has 15 amino acids. CDR1 and CDR2 from the germline V gene are GTSNPN and SVGIG (reference sequence). V dropped 1 base and J dropped 4; count of bases not matched to a gene: 3. CDR3 nucleotide sequence: TGTGCCTGGAGTGGAGCGGGAGGGCTCACCGGGGAGCTGTTTTTT. Translation gives CAWSGAGGLTGELFF.

There are many counts of this clonotype. The chain couples TRBV12-3 or TRBV12-4 to TRBJ2-2; TRBD2 aligns across 10 bases. The CDR3 sequence is 15 residues long. With V trimmed by 5 bases and J by 5 bases, 5 bases remained unmatched. The DNA for the CDR3 is TGTGCCAGCAGTCCCTTAGCGGGAGGTACCGGGGAGCTGTTTTTT. Protein sequence: CASSPLAGGTGELFF.

This clonotype has more than one count but fewer than ten. The V call is TRBV4-1, the J call TRBJ2-5; the match to TRBD2 covers 12 bases. The CDR3 contains 15 residues. The trim removed 2 bases at V and 5 bases at J, leaving 3 bases unmatched. Germline V gene data show CDR1 as MGHRA and CDR2 as YSYEKL. The CDR3 region is CASSQLAGGPETQYF. In DNA form, the CDR3 reads TGCGCCAGCAGCCAACTAGCGGGAGGGCCTGAGACCCAGTACTTC.

This clonotype was picked up many times. The rearrangement joins TRBV20-1 to TRBJ1-5; possible D gene TRBD1, 5 bases. From germline, CDR1 is DFQATT and CDR2 SNEGSKA (reference sequence). This CDR3 contains 14 residues. Trimming took off 3 bases at V and 7 bases at J, with 16 bases between the two ends. CDR3 coding DNA: TGCAGTGCTAGTCGGCAGGGACGAGGGCAGCCCCAGCATTTT. Its protein product is CSASRQGRGQPQHF.

About this clonotype: In this CDR3 the conserved last residue, phenylalanine or tryptophan, is missing, so a read error is likely. The V call is TRBV20-1, the J call TRBJ2-7; 11 nucleotides match TRBD2. Germline trimming cut 2 bases from V and 5 bases from J; bases unmatched to any gene: 14. The germline CDR1 and CDR2 sequences are DFQATT and SNEGSKA (reference sequence). The CDR3 spans 17 residues. This CDR3 reads CSARSIPGLAGPDEQYL. The CDR3 DNA sequence: TGCAGTGCTAGATCTATTCCCGGACTAGCGGGTCCTGACGAGCAGTACTTG.

This clonotype was seen many times. The chain combines TRBV6-5 with TRBJ1-2; the D is unclear. Germline assignment: CDR1 MNHEY and CDR2 SVGAGI. This CDR3 is 11 amino acids long. V shed 6 bases and J shed 4 bases, with 6 bases lying between them. CDR3: CASRNTYGYTF. CDR3 coding DNA: TGTGCCAGCAGAAACACCTATGGCTACACCTTC.

This clonotype was seen ten or more times. The J gene is TRBJ2-1, the V gene TRBV5-1, with D maybe TRBD2 (6 bases). Trimming pared 0 bases from V and 6 bases from J, leaving 13 bases between. The CDR3 covers 15 residues. Germline lookup yields CDR1 SGHRS and CDR2 YFSETQ. CDR3 region: CASSLALGGANEQFF. The CDR3 coding sequence is TGCGCCAGCAGCTTGGCCCTTGGAGGGGCCAATGAGCAGTTCTTC.

This clonotype was found a few times. The genes are TRBV28 and TRBJ2-7; a possible D gene is TRBD1 (5 bases). Trimming left V 1 base short and J 5 bases short, with 12 bases between. This CDR3 has 14 residues. The germline V gene encodes CDR1 MDHEN and CDR2 SYDVKM. The CDR3 protein is CASSLYPRENEQYF. The CDR3 DNA sequence: TGTGCCAGCAGTTTATATCCCAGGGAAAACGAGCAGTACTTC.